The clone carrying this T cell receptor (beta chain) was detected a few times. Antigen: not known. TCRdb processed the PCR reads anew with MiXCR; each CDR3 protein has one entry. Of about 640,000 distinct CDR3 sequences listed, 15% to 20% are singletons. The source of the sample is a study of molecular identifiers for immune sequencing clone quantification. Study-wide background: Naive CD8 RNA (roughly 20,000 or 100,000 cells) was divided into five aliquots, with four sequenced. Findings of the study overall: Investigators reportedly could detect spiked Jurkat TCR RNA from one cell among approximately 930,000 naive cells. Whereas clones above 20 RNA copies held under 1% of naive-cell molecules, they held over 98% of effector molecules. The sizes of highly expanded clones could be underestimated when identical TCR molecules share a barcode.

This receptor was obtained from a human donor in good health. Some libraries in this study had Jurkat cell RNA spiked in. Sequencing used naive CD8+ T cells from blood, with Jurkat cell RNA spiked in. The subset was: FACS-sorted CD8+CD4-CCR7+CD45RA+ naive T cells.

The CDR3: CASSIIDTQYF. In DNA, the CDR3 is TGTGCCAGTAGTATAATAGATACGCAGTATTTT. This chain connects TRBV19 to TRBJ2-3; no definite D call. This CDR3 contains 11 residues. The V end was cut by 2 bases, the J end by 5 bases, with 2 bases between. The germline V gene encodes CDR1 LNHDA and CDR2 SQIVND (reference sequence).